Below, 15 T cell receptor beta chains from the same sample are listed, as sequenced in a study of sequential checkpoint blockade in melanoma. The protocol was immunoSEQ multiplex PCR, while the TCRdb copy is restricted to in-frame clones and leaves out a portion. The sample lists 4,000 to 5,000 clones, 20% to 25% occurring once. As for treatment: randomized to nivolumab then ipilimumab (arm A) or the reverse (arm B). Here the sequenced sample was tumor tissue (inferred from file names), taken from a patient given nivolumab and ipilimumab in sequence. The receptors derive from a human donor with melanoma.

This clone was found a few times. This chain uses TRBV11-3 with TRBJ1-2; D not resolved. Trimming pared 5 bases from V and 8 bases from J, leaving 21 bases between. Germline V CDR1 and CDR2: SGHNT, YENEEA. The CDR3 loop spans 15 amino acids. DNA for the CDR3: TGTGCCAGCAGCCCTCCCCAGGTTTTACTAGGGGGCTACACCTTC. Protein: CASSPPQVLLGGYTF.

This clone was found many times. V is TRBV6-8 and J is TRBJ2-2, with TRBD2 matching 8 bases. V lost 6 bases to trimming and J lost 4 bases; unmatched junction nucleotides: 4. This CDR3 comprises 14 residues. The germline gives CDR1 MNHGY, CDR2 SAAAGT. CDR3 nucleotide sequence: TGTGCCAGCAGGCGGGGGGCTAGCACCGGGGAGCTGTTTTTT. This sequence encodes CASRRGASTGELFF.

The V call is TRBV18, the J call TRBJ2-7, with D perhaps assigned TRBD1 or TRBD2 (5 bases each). CDR3 length: 15 residues. Looked up from germline, CDR1 is KGHSH and CDR2 is LQKENI. Trimming took 3 bases from V and 3 from J, leaving 15 bases between them. CDR3 nucleotides: TGTGCCAGCTCACCCGCCGTAGGGACCCTCTACGAGCAGTACTTC. This sequence encodes CASSPAVGTLYEQYF.

The J gene is TRBJ1-1, the V gene TRBV19; D is perhaps TRBD1 (6 bases). Trimming removed 10 bases at V and 4 bases at J, with 19 bases between. Germline CDR1 reads LNHDA; CDR2 reads SQIVND (reference sequence). The CDR3 length is 14 residues. CDR3 residues: CATIHPGAGTEAFF. In DNA, the CDR3 is TGTGCCACTATACACCCAGGGGCAGGCACTGAAGCTTTCTTT.

J is TRBJ2-7 and V is TRBV18, with 7 nucleotides matching TRBD1. Trimming cost V 6 bases and J 5 bases; bases outside gene matches: 10. The length of the CDR3 is 14 residues. CDR1 is KGHSH and CDR2 is LQKENI in the germline V gene. The CDR3 bases are TGTGCCAGCTCCCGACAGGGCCGGATGGACGAGCAGTACTTC. Residues: CASSRQGRMDEQYF. The whole variable domain, remainder taken from reference TRBV18 and TRBJ2-7, is NAGVMQNPRHLVRRRGQEARLRCSPMKGHSHVYWYRQLPEEGLKFMVYLQKENIIDESGMPKERFSAEFPKEGPSILRIQQVVRGDSAAYFCASSRQGRMDEQYFGPGTRLTVT.

This clone was detected only a few times. The chain links TRBV25-1 to TRBJ1-5; a possible D gene is TRBD1 (6 bases). Germline V CDR1 and CDR2: MGHDK, SYGVNS. V gave up 1 base and J gave up 5 bases, with 15 bases separating them. The length of the CDR3 is 16 residues. The CDR3 sequence is CASSEFQDRTYQPQHF. The CDR3 DNA is TGTGCCAGCAGTGAATTTCAGGACAGAACCTATCAGCCCCAGCATTTT. The full variable domain, completed using reference TRBV25-1 and TRBJ1-5, is EADIYQTPRYLVIGTGKKITLECSQTMGHDKMYWYQQDPGMELHLIHYSYGVNSTEKGDLSSESTVSRIRTEHFPLTLESARPSHTSQYLCASSEFQDRTYQPQHFGDGTRLSIL.

This clone was seen a few times. V is TRBV9 and J is TRBJ1-3; D perhaps matches TRBD1 (6 bases). The V end was cut by 4 bases, the J end by 0 bases, with 14 bases between. CDR1 and CDR2 (germline): SGDLS, YYNGEE. This CDR3 has 16 residues. The CDR3 DNA sequence: TGTGCCAGCAGCCCCCGGGACACTCGCTCTGGAAACACCATATATTTT. As protein: CASSPRDTRSGNTIYF.

The rearrangement uses TRBV6-8 and TRBJ1-1; 7 nucleotides line up with TRBD1. The germline V gene has CDR1 MNHGY and CDR2 SAAAGT. The CDR3 extends over 16 amino acids. J lost 7 bases, V lost 9 bases, and 20 bases had no gene match. The CDR3 is CASKSSSWTGNLEAFF. Here the CDR3 DNA reads TGTGCCAGTAAAAGTTCTAGTTGGACAGGAAACCTTGAAGCTTTCTTT.

This clone came up a few times. CDR3 loop: CASSPPNYEHNEQFF. In DNA form, the CDR3 reads TGTGCCAGCTCACCACCGAACTACGAGCACAATGAGCAGTTCTTC. The chain recombines TRBV18 with TRBJ2-1, with no clear D. Germline CDR1 reads KGHSH; CDR2 reads LQKENI. V lost 0 bases and J lost 5, with 11 bases in between. The CDR3 totals 15 residues.

The V call is TRBV30, the J call TRBJ2-1, with 11 bases aligning to TRBD2. V was clipped by 0 bases and J by 10 bases; unmatched bases: 5. The germline CDR1 and CDR2 sequences are GTSNPN and SVGIG (reference sequence). The CDR3 runs 14 residues. The DNA of the CDR3 is TGTGCCTGGAGTGTACTGGCTAGCGGGAGGGAGCAGTTCTTC. Its translation: CAWSVLASGREQFF.

The chain combines TRBV11-3 with TRBJ2-2; 7 bases are a match to TRBD1. J was trimmed by 5 bases and V by 5 bases; bases with no gene match: 5. CDR1 is SGHNT and CDR2 is YENEEA in the germline V gene. This CDR3 is 14 amino acids long. CDR3 sequence: CASSTTGDTGELFF. Here the CDR3 DNA reads TGTGCCAGCAGCACAACAGGGGATACCGGGGAGCTGTTTTTT.

This chain links TRBV6-8 with TRBJ1-5; maybe TRBD1 (5 bases). The V gene lost 7 bases and the J gene lost 4 bases, with 14 bases spanning the gap. Germline values: CDR1 MNHGY, CDR2 SAAAGT. CDR3 length equals 14 residues. In DNA, the CDR3 is TGTGCCAGCACCCCGGGACCGTCGAATCAGCCCCAGCATTTT. It translates to CASTPGPSNQPQHF.

V is TRBV5-1 and J is TRBJ2-7; weak D call: TRBD1 (6 bases). The CDR3 length is 14 residues. The germline gives CDR1 SGHRS, CDR2 YFSETQ. Trimming removed 0 bases at V and 3 bases at J, with 10 bases between. CDR3 nucleotide sequence: TGCGCCAGCAGCTTGGCTACAGGGTTCTACGAGCAGTACTTC. Translation gives CASSLATGFYEQYF.

This clone counts as medium-sized. The chain employs TRBV11-3 and TRBJ2-3; 7 bases line up with TRBD2. Per the germline V gene, CDR1 is SGHNT and CDR2 is YENEEA. V shed 3 bases, J shed 2 bases, and the junction held 5 bases outside the gene matches. The CDR3 is made up of 15 amino acids. The CDR3: CASSFAGAPTDTQYF. The DNA for the CDR3 is TGTGCCAGCAGCTTCGCGGGAGCTCCCACAGATACGCAGTATTTT.

This clone occurred many times. This rearrangement joins TRBV11-3 to TRBJ2-1; D perhaps matches TRBD1 (5 bases). V lost 3 bases and J 7 bases, leaving 16 bases between the germline ends. Germline V gene lookup returns CDR1 SGHNT and CDR2 YENEEA. CDR3 size: 15 residues. The CDR3 DNA is TGTGCCAGCAGCTTGGCAGGGCCCCCTGGAAATGAGCAGTTCTTC. Translation gives CASSLAGPPGNEQFF.